This T cell receptor beta chain was observed in a study of cytomegalovirus exposure and HLA in healthy donors. As for the study in general: Findings of an earlier analysis included around 100 million unique TCR beta sequences from roughly 200 million T cells.

The CDR3 covers 15 residues. Germline-derived CDR1 and CDR2 are MNHNS and SASEGT. V lost 1 base and J lost 3, with 12 bases in between. PCR involved 60 Vbeta and 13 Jbeta primers. Here immunoSEQ multiplex PCR was the method, and the copy in TCRdb shows in-frame clones only, minus some. The sample holds 200,000 or so clones; roughly 70% are singletons and the top ten take about 3%. Sequenced: PBMCs. The TCR sequence derives from a middle-aged man in good health and CMV-seropositive. The rearrangement links TRBV6-1 to TRBJ1-2, with D tentatively TRBD1 (5 bases). CDR3 amino acids: CASSEVAGPYYGYTF. As DNA, the CDR3 is TGTGCCAGCAGTGAAGTAGCGGGGCCATACTATGGCTACACCTTC.